Presented here are 10 T cell receptor beta chains from one specimen sequenced in a study of regulatory T cells in long-lasting Graves disease. Through Arm-PCR of CDR3 regions and iRepertoire HTBI primers, TCR beta libraries were built. TCRdb re-analysed the multiplex PCR reads in MiXCR, keeping a single row per CDR3 protein. This sample has over 500,000 distinct CDR3 sequences, with about 15% found just once. Time point described: newly diagnosed GD, antithyroid drugs for less than 3 months. From RNA extracted from PBMCs, the TCR library was made. The same sample was also used in a study of T cells in Graves' hyperthyroidism and ophthalmopathy.

This specimen was peripheral blood mononuclear cells (PBMCs), taken at new diagnosis, from a patient treated with antithyroid drugs. The receptor set was obtained from a woman aged 25 to 45 with Graves disease.

This chain joins TRBV5-1 and TRBJ1-1, with D tentatively TRBD1 (5 bases). CDR3 size: 14 residues. Germline assignment: CDR1 SGHRS and CDR2 YFSETQ. Trimming cost V 5 bases and J 1 base, with 12 bases left between them. CDR3 coding DNA: TGCGCCAGCAGTTTACAACAGGCGAACACTGAAGCTTTCTTT. It specifies CASSLQQANTEAFF.

The J gene is TRBJ2-2, the V gene TRBV6-2 or TRBV6-3; no firm D call. This CDR3 has 16 residues. The ends were cut back, 5 bases at V and 1 base at J, with 14 bases in the middle. The germline V gene has CDR1 MNHEY and CDR2 SVGEGT. CDR3 coding DNA: TGTGCCAGCAGTGATTTGCAGGTGGGGAACACCGGGGAGCTGTTTTTT. Protein product: CASSDLQVGNTGELFF.

This clonotype was detected a few times. A read error may be the cause here, since a much bigger clone is one base away. CDR3: CASRGPVEKLSF. The DNA of the CDR3 is TGTGCCAGCAGGGGGCCCGTTGAAAAACTGTCTTTT. The chain carries TRBV12-3 or TRBV12-4 and TRBJ1-4; possibly TRBD1 for D (5 bases). This CDR3 has 12 amino acids.

The chain joins TRBV2 to TRBJ1-1; tentative D call: TRBD1 (6 bases). V was shortened by 5 bases and J by 1 base, with 11 bases between the two germline ends. The CDR3 totals 14 residues. Per the germline V gene, CDR1 is SNHLY and CDR2 is FYNNEI. In nucleotides, the CDR3 is TGTGCCAGCAGTACCGGACAGAGGAACACTGAAGCTTTCTTT. Its translation is CASSTGQRNTEAFF.

This clonotype was counted at least ten times. The chain employs TRBV2 and TRBJ2-5, with a weak D call TRBD2 (6 bases). CDR1 is SNHLY, CDR2 FYNNEI, per germline. This CDR3 has 15 residues. Between the trimmed V and J ends, which lost 8 bases and 4 bases, there was a span of 20 bases. This chain's CDR3 is CASRAGGGVGETQYF. The CDR3 DNA is TGTGCCAGCCGAGCGGGCGGTGGGGTTGGAGAGACCCAGTACTTC.

In its sample, this clonotype was seen once. The V and J genes are TRBV18 and TRBJ2-2; D may be TRBD1 (6 bases). Trimming left V 6 bases short and J 6 bases short, with 20 bases between. The CDR3 has 16 amino acids. CDR1 KGHSH and CDR2 LQKENI come from the germline V gene. CDR3 sequence: CASSPLGTTGAGELFF. In DNA form, the CDR3 reads TGTGCCAGCTCCCCCCTCGGGACAACTGGCGCCGGGGAGCTGTTTTTT.

This clonotype has ten or more counts. The chain employs TRBV12-3 or TRBV12-4 and TRBJ2-1; maybe TRBD1 (5 bases). The CDR3 has 15 residues. V dropped 4 bases and J dropped 1 base, with 11 bases sitting between them. The CDR3 protein is CASSSGHGSYNEQFF. The CDR3 DNA reads TGTGCCAGCAGTTCTGGACACGGGTCCTACAATGAGCAGTTCTTC.

The chain is built from TRBV6-1 and TRBJ2-1; D perhaps matches TRBD2 (5 bases). Trimming cost V 5 bases and J 1 base, with 15 bases left between them. This CDR3 is 16 amino acids long. Germline V gives CDR1 MNHNS, CDR2 SASEGT. The CDR3 DNA reads TGTGCCAGCAGTACCTTTGCGGGCAGGTCCTACAATGAGCAGTTCTTC. Translation gives CASSTFAGRSYNEQFF.

The table lists this clonotype with many counts. The CDR3 coding sequence is TGTGCCAGCAGTGAAAGGGGGTCCTTCGTTCCCTACAATGAGCAGTTCTTC. Its translation: CASSERGSFVPYNEQFF. The chain links TRBV2 to TRBJ2-1, with D possibly being TRBD1 (6 bases). This CDR3 is built from 17 residues. The V and J ends lost 2 bases and 2 bases respectively, with 16 bases between them. In germline, CDR1 is SNHLY, CDR2 FYNNEI.

The chain couples TRBV11-2 to TRBJ2-5; 16 bases are a match to TRBD2. With 3 bases clipped from V and 5 bases from J, the junction kept 24 bases outside the gene matches. The CDR3 totals 23 residues. Germline-derived CDR1 and CDR2 are SGHAT and FQNNGV. The CDR3 DNA follows: TGTGCCAGCAGCTTGCCTGAAGGAGGGCTGATGGGACTAGCGGGAGGGTTCAGGGAGACCCAGTACTTC. This codes for CASSLPEGGLMGLAGGFRETQYF.